This entry lists 10 T cell receptor beta chains sequenced from one sample in a study of shared clonotypes between healthy human individuals. The table came from immunoSEQ multiplex PCR; TCRdb's copy has only in-frame clones and leaves some out. This table holds approximately 2.1 million clones, over 85% found once. The sample taken for sequencing was naive CD4+ T cells from PBMCs. Subset noted: CD45RA+ positively selected. The receptors were sampled from a man aged 18 to 30 in good health. Some clones in this sample may be carry-over from other donors' samples.

The chain is built from TRBV16 and TRBJ1-5; 7 bases agree with TRBD1. Germline CDR1 and CDR2: KGHSY and FQNENV. The CDR3 runs 16 residues. V lost 4 bases, J lost 2 bases, and 8 bases stayed unmatched. The CDR3 region has the DNA TGTGCCAGCAGCCCACCGCAGGGGGGAGGCAATCAGCCCCAGCATTTT. It yields the protein CASSPPQGGGNQPQHF.

Turning to this clone: The same CDR3 can be traced to other DNA sequences in this sample. The chain is built from TRBV20-1 and TRBJ2-1; D is perhaps TRBD1 or TRBD2 (5 bases each). The CDR3 has 10 residues. Germline V CDR1 and CDR2: DFQATT, SNEGSKA (reference sequence). Trimming took off 6 bases at V and 9 bases at J, with 9 bases between the two ends. The CDR3 DNA sequence: TGCAGTGCCTTGAGGGGTGAGCAGTTCTTC. Translating gives CSALRGEQFF.

The V gene is TRBV5-1, the J gene TRBJ2-1, with D possibly being TRBD2 (6 bases). Trimming pared 3 bases from V and 6 bases from J, leaving 10 bases between. The germline CDR1 and CDR2 sequences are SGHRS and YFSETQ. CDR3 size: 13 residues. The CDR3 coding sequence is TGCGCCAGCAGCTCCGGAGGGGTCAATGAGCAGTTCTTC. This codes for CASSSGGVNEQFF.

The chain recombines TRBV30 with TRBJ2-1, with D unclear. Per germline, CDR1 GTSNPN and CDR2 SVGIG (reference sequence). The germline V and J ends were trimmed by 5 bases and 8 bases, with 13 bases remaining between them. CDR3 length: 12 amino acids. CDR3: CAWSPEVHEQFF. The CDR3 DNA follows: TGTGCCTGGTCGCCCGAAGTTCATGAGCAGTTCTTC.

V gene TRBV7-2 combines with J gene TRBJ2-5; D may match TRBD1 or TRBD2 (5 bases each). Between the trimmed V and J ends, which lost 8 bases and 7 bases, there was a span of 11 bases. There are 11 residues in the CDR3. Germline V gene sequence: CDR1 SGHTA, CDR2 FQGNSA. The chain's CDR3 is CASGTLGTQYF. The CDR3 bases are TGTGCCAGCGGGACGCTGGGGACCCAGTACTTC.

This chain links TRBV14 with TRBJ1-3; TRBD1 is a possible D gene (5 bases). Germline CDR1 reads SGHDN; CDR2 reads FVKESK. Trimming removed 4 bases at V and 2 bases at J, with 21 bases between. The CDR3 runs to 18 residues. In DNA, the CDR3 is TGTGCCAGCAGCCGGGGGATGAGGAGAGACTTCACTGGAAACACCATATATTTT. Its translation: CASSRGMRRDFTGNTIYF.

The chain recombines TRBV7-2 with TRBJ2-4; the D call may be TRBD1 or TRBD2 (5 bases each). With 5 bases removed from V and 0 bases from J, the gap between germline ends came to 14 bases. The CDR3 is made up of 16 amino acids. Germline assignment: CDR1 SGHTA and CDR2 FQGNSA. The CDR3 is CASSLSGTLAKNIQYF. Written as DNA, the CDR3 is TGTGCCAGCAGCCTGTCCGGGACCCTAGCCAAAAACATTCAGTACTTC. Complete variable domain (other parts from reference TRBV7-2 and TRBJ2-4): GAGVSQSPSNKVTEKGKDVELRCDPISGHTALYWYRQSLGQGLEFLIYFQGNSAPDKSGLPSDRFSAERTGGSVSTLTIQRTQQEDSAVYLCASSLSGTLAKNIQYFGAGTRLSVL.

This clone was detected only once. V usage is TRBV5-1 and J usage is TRBJ2-3; 11 positions match TRBD2. The CDR3 covers 14 residues. V lost 1 base to trimming and J lost 5 bases; unmatched junction nucleotides: 0. Germline V gene sequence: CDR1 SGHRS, CDR2 YFSETQ. Here the CDR3 DNA reads TGCGCCAGCAGCTTGACTAGCGGGGGAGATACGCAGTATTTT. Translated, it gives CASSLTSGGDTQYF.

The chain combines TRBV7-6 with TRBJ1-4; D is perhaps TRBD1 (6 bases). CDR1 is SGHVS and CDR2 is FNYEAQ in the germline V gene. The CDR3 spans 12 residues. Trimming pared 5 bases from V and 8 bases from J, leaving 9 bases between. The CDR3 protein is CASSQQGEKLFF. The CDR3 DNA reads TGTGCCAGCAGCCAACAGGGAGAAAAACTGTTTTTT.

CDR3 nucleotides: TGTGCCAGCAGGACAGAGGGAACAAACACCATATATTTT. Residues: CASRTEGTNTIYF. V gene TRBV2 combines with J gene TRBJ1-3; D perhaps matches TRBD1 (5 bases). This CDR3 has 13 amino acids. The germline gives CDR1 SNHLY, CDR2 FYNNEI. V lost 6 bases and J 6 bases, leaving 12 bases between the germline ends.